These 24 T cell receptor beta chains share one sample of origin, sequenced in a study of cytomegalovirus exposure and HLA in healthy donors. PCR employed 60 Vbeta and 13 Jbeta primers. Produced via immunoSEQ multiplex PCR; TCRdb's table is partial and in-frame only. The profile shows around 80,000 clones, around 68% of them singletons. Input material: PBMCs. These receptors originate from a man between 35 and 55 years old in good health and CMV-seropositive.

The genes are TRBV28 and TRBJ2-1; 7 bases align to TRBD1. Germline-derived CDR1 and CDR2 are MDHEN and SYDVKM. CDR3 size: 16 residues. Losses at the gene ends were 7 bases for V and 0 bases for J; bases not matched to a gene: 9. The CDR3: CASNANRGSSYNEQFF. The CDR3 nucleotides are TGTGCCAGCAACGCTAACAGGGGAAGCTCCTACAATGAGCAGTTCTTC.

In its sample, this clone was seen a few times. V is TRBV5-6 and J is TRBJ2-7; 8 bases line up with TRBD1. V lost 2 bases to trimming and J lost 5 bases; unmatched junction nucleotides: 6. Germline V CDR1 and CDR2: SGHDT, YYEEEE. The CDR3 runs 14 residues. The chain's CDR3 is CASSFWQGAHEQYF. CDR3 nucleotide sequence: TGTGCCAGCAGCTTCTGGCAGGGGGCCCACGAGCAGTACTTC.

The chain uses TRBV10-3 and TRBJ2-7; 11 bases agree with TRBD1. The CDR3 is 14 residues long. J was trimmed by 7 bases and V by 6 bases; bases with no gene match: 8. CDR1 ENHRY and CDR2 SYGVKD come from the germline V gene. This CDR3 reads CAIRGDRGASEQYF. The CDR3 DNA is TGTGCCATCAGGGGGGACAGGGGGGCCTCGGAGCAGTACTTC.

This clone was picked up a small number of times. The rearrangement uses TRBV9 and TRBJ2-3, with TRBD1 as a possible D gene (7 bases). This CDR3 spans 16 amino acids. The V and J ends lost 0 bases and 1 base respectively, with 12 bases between them. CDR1 and CDR2 (germline): SGDLS, YYNGEE. CDR3 in amino acids: CASSVGQGEGTDTQYF. Written as DNA, the CDR3 is TGTGCCAGCAGCGTAGGTCAGGGGGAGGGCACAGATACGCAGTATTTT. Using reference TRBV9 and TRBJ2-3 for the parts outside the CDR3, the full variable domain is DSGVTQTPKHLITATGQRVTLRCSPRSGDLSVYWYQQSLDQGLQFLIQYYNGEERAKGNILERFSAQQFPDLHSELNLSSLELGDSALYFCASSVGQGEGTDTQYFGPGTRLTVL.

The chain carries TRBV9 and TRBJ2-2, with D possibly TRBD2 on 5 matching bases. The V gene's germline CDR1 is SGDLS and CDR2 YYNGEE. The CDR3 is 15 residues long. Trimming cost V 0 bases and J 5 bases, with 11 bases left between them. The chain's CDR3 is CASSVDPGGTGELFF. The CDR3 DNA reads as TGTGCCAGCAGCGTAGATCCAGGAGGAACCGGGGAGCTGTTTTTT.

The V call is TRBV7-2, the J call TRBJ2-7; no clear D. Trimming cost V 1 base and J 3 bases, with 4 bases left between them. The CDR3 loop spans 12 amino acids. Germline lookup yields CDR1 SGHTA and CDR2 FQGNSA. CDR3 coding DNA: TGTGCCAGCAGCTTAGATATCTACGAGCAGTACTTC. Translating gives CASSLDIYEQYF.

This rearrangement joins TRBV19 to TRBJ2-7; TRBD1 agrees at 10 bases. The CDR3 extends over 15 amino acids. Germline lookup yields CDR1 LNHDA and CDR2 SQIVND (reference sequence). The junction had 9 bases not matched to a gene; V was cut back by 5 bases and J by 5 bases. The CDR3 bases are TGTGCCAGTAGTTACGTCGGGACAGGGGAAGACGAGCAGTACTTC. It is translated as CASSYVGTGEDEQYF.

The V call is TRBV28, the J call TRBJ1-5, with 10 bases matching TRBD1. The CDR3 length is 15 residues. CDR1 and CDR2 from the germline V gene are MDHEN and SYDVKM. The J segment lost 3 bases and the V segment lost 5 bases, leaving 4 bases of the junction unmatched. The CDR3: CASSTGQGNNQPQHF. CDR3 DNA: TGTGCCAGCAGTACGGGACAGGGGAACAATCAGCCCCAGCATTTT.

The chain has TRBV7-3 and TRBJ2-1; 11 bases align to TRBD2. J was trimmed by 4 bases and V by 5 bases; bases with no gene match: 7. This CDR3 has 16 amino acids. The V gene's germline CDR1 is SGHTA and CDR2 FQGTGA. Here the CDR3 DNA reads TGTGCCAGCAGCATTTCCGGGACTAGCGGTTACAATGAGCAGTTCTTC. This codes for CASSISGTSGYNEQFF.

This rearrangement joins TRBV27 to TRBJ2-7, with 7 nucleotides matching TRBD1. In germline, CDR1 is MNHEY, CDR2 SMNVEV (reference sequence). Trimming at V came to 2 bases and at J to 2 bases, leaving 6 bases not matched to a gene. The CDR3 spans 15 residues. CDR3 amino acids: CASSLGRQGAYEQYF. CDR3 DNA sequence: TGTGCCAGCAGTTTAGGGCGACAGGGAGCCTACGAGCAGTACTTC.

The chain uses TRBV5-4 and TRBJ2-3; D is undetermined. This CDR3 comprises 16 residues. The germline V gene has CDR1 SGHNT and CDR2 YYREEE (reference sequence). Trimming took 3 bases from V and 11 from J, leaving 25 bases between them. CDR3 nucleotides: TGTGCCAGCAGCTCCCCTACGAGCCGGCGGTTGATCGAGCAGTATTTT. Amino acids: CASSSPTSRRLIEQYF.

The CDR3 sequence: CASSSFRTGGNEQFF. For the CDR3, the DNA is TGTGCCAGCAGCTCCTTTCGGACAGGGGGGAATGAGCAGTTCTTC. This sequence joins TRBV11-2 and TRBJ2-1, with TRBD1 matching 10 bases. Germline CDR1 SGHAT, CDR2 FQNNGV. The length of the CDR3 is 15 residues. J lost 7 bases, V lost 4 bases, and 7 bases had no gene match.

The chain recombines TRBV30 with TRBJ2-3; D gene unclear. In germline, CDR1 is GTSNPN, CDR2 SVGIG (reference sequence). V was pared by 8 bases and J by 0 bases, with 9 bases between. This CDR3 is built from 12 residues. CDR3 amino acids: CANSPSTDTQYF. For the CDR3, the DNA is TGTGCCAATAGCCCAAGCACAGATACGCAGTATTTT. The complete variable domain, with remaining parts taken from reference TRBV30 and TRBJ2-3, reads SQTIHQWPATLVQPVGSPLSLECTVEGTSNPNLYWYRQAAGRGLQLLFYSVGIGQISSEVPQNLSASRPQDRQFILSSKKLLLSDSGFYLCANSPSTDTQYFGPGTRLTVL.

The CDR3 coding sequence is TGTGCCAGCAGTTTCCTCGGACAACCCGATCAGCCCCAGCATTTT. This encodes CASSFLGQPDQPQHF. The chain uses TRBV28 and TRBJ1-5, with D tentatively TRBD1 (5 bases). The V gene lost 3 bases and the J gene lost 5 bases, with 14 bases spanning the gap. Per germline, CDR1 MDHEN and CDR2 SYDVKM. The CDR3 contains 15 residues.

The chain couples TRBV5-6 to TRBJ1-2; no reliable D call. The V gene lost 0 bases and the J gene lost 4 bases, with 13 bases spanning the gap. Germline V gene lookup returns CDR1 SGHDT and CDR2 YYEEEE. The CDR3 sequence is 15 residues long. The CDR3 nucleotides are TGTGCCAGCAGCTTGGAACAGAGAGCTCGCTATGGCTACACCTTC. Translating gives CASSLEQRARYGYTF.

J is TRBJ1-5 and V is TRBV4-2, with D perhaps matching TRBD1 (6 bases). This CDR3 is 23 amino acids long. V lost 0 bases, J lost 7 bases, and 37 bases lay in between. Germline V lookup: CDR1 LGHNA, CDR2 YNFKEQ. CDR3 amino acids: CASSQEATPVNIVGTPVRQPQHF. The CDR3 region has the DNA TGTGCCAGCAGCCAAGAAGCGACACCTGTTAACATTGTGGGGACACCTGTTAGACAGCCCCAGCATTTT.

The chain carries TRBV19 and TRBJ1-2; 7 bases align to TRBD1. V lost 7 bases and J lost 5; bases outside the gene matches: 10. CDR3 length equals 14 residues. CDR1 LNHDA and CDR2 SQIVND come from the germline V gene (reference sequence). The DNA for the CDR3 is TGTGCCAGTACCGAGACAGGGTTTAAGTATGGCTACACCTTC. Encoded protein: CASTETGFKYGYTF.

This clone was detected a few times. This chain connects TRBV12-5 to TRBJ1-5; 7 nucleotides match TRBD1. Germline CDR1 reads LGHNT; CDR2 reads FRNRAP. The CDR3 runs 13 residues. Losses at the gene ends were 6 bases for V and 4 bases for J; bases not matched to a gene: 3. DNA for the CDR3: TGTGCTAGTGGCTACAGGGGTAATCAGCCCCAGCATTTT. Protein: CASGYRGNQPQHF. The complete variable domain, with remaining parts taken from reference TRBV12-5 and TRBJ1-5, reads DARVTQTPRHKVTEMGQEVTMRCQPILGHNTVFWYRQTMMQGLELLAYFRNRAPLDDSGMPKDRFSAEMPDATLATLKIQPSEPRDSAVYFCASGYRGNQPQHFGDGTRLSIL.

This clone is a singleton in its sample. The chain has TRBV9 and TRBJ2-5; 9 bases are a match to TRBD2. V gave up 0 bases and J gave up 2 bases; unmatched junction bases: 5. From germline, CDR1 is SGDLS and CDR2 YYNGEE. The CDR3 covers 16 residues. For the CDR3, the DNA is TGTGCCAGCAGCGTAGGTAGCGGGGGAGGACAAGAGACCCAGTACTTC. Amino acid sequence: CASSVGSGGGQETQYF.

The V call is TRBV5-7, the J call TRBJ1-5; 9 positions agree with TRBD1. TRBV5-7 is labeled an ORF, and its function is uncertain. V shed 8 bases and J 7 bases; nucleotides not matched to a gene: 10. This CDR3 has 14 residues. The CDR3 DNA reads as TGTGCCAGAGAGGACAGGGGTTTCAGGCAGCCCCAGCATTTT. Translation gives CAREDRGFRQPQHF.

CDR3 DNA sequence: TGTGCCAGCAGCGCTGCGCGGGGAACTGAAGCTTTCTTT. As protein: CASSAARGTEAFF. The gene calls are TRBV7-3 and TRBJ1-1; D is unresolved. Per germline, CDR1 SGHTA and CDR2 FQGTGA. V was clipped by 5 bases and J by 5 bases, with 12 bases between them. The CDR3 loop spans 13 amino acids.

This clone was counted a few times. The chain uses TRBV30 and TRBJ1-5; 8 nucleotides match TRBD1. The germline V gene has CDR1 GTSNPN and CDR2 SVGIG (reference sequence). Germline trimming cut 5 bases from V and 5 bases from J; bases unmatched to any gene: 5. The CDR3 is 13 amino acids. The CDR3 DNA follows: TGTGCCTGGTCAGGGGGCGGGGATCAGCCCCAGCATTTT. Translation gives CAWSGGGDQPQHF.

The chain joins TRBV6-1 to TRBJ2-5, with TRBD2 matching over 11 bases. This CDR3 contains 13 residues. V trimming: 5 bases; J trimming: 4 bases; junction bases outside the gene matches: 0. The V gene's germline CDR1 is MNHNS and CDR2 SASEGT. The CDR3 DNA reads as TGTGCCAGCAGTCTAGCGGGAGGAGAGACCCAGTACTTC. It yields the protein CASSLAGGETQYF.

Turning to this clone: The sample carries other DNA sequences with the same CDR3. This chain connects TRBV13 to TRBJ1-1; the D is unclear. Germline CDR1 PRHDT, CDR2 FYEKMQ (reference sequence). The CDR3 contains 13 residues. The V end was cut by 4 bases, the J end by 3 bases, with 9 bases between. The CDR3 nucleotides are TGTGCCAGCAGCTCGGGAGGTTACACTGAAGCTTTCTTT. It specifies CASSSGGYTEAFF.